The rows below give T cell receptor beta chains drawn from one sample of a study of blood T cell repertoires in COVID-19. Generated by immunoSEQ multiplex PCR, the TCRdb table keeps only in-frame clones and is missing some. The table lists some 120,000 clones, approximately 87% of them singletons. What was sequenced was peripheral blood. These receptors originate from a man between 45 and 60 years old with acute or convalescent COVID-19. Each CDR3 is given with its conserved first and last residue. The D gene is left open where the match is weak.

d_call | j_call | v_call | cdr3_aa | cdr3_nt
TRBD1 | TRBJ1-2 | TRBV6-6 | CAFIIFRDSYGYTF | TGTGCCTTTATCATATTCCGGGACAGCTATGGCTACACCTTC
. | TRBJ1-4 | TRBV20-1 | CSASDLEKLFF | TGCAGTGCGTCGGACTTAGAAAAACTGTTTTTT
TRBD1 | TRBJ2-3 | TRBV19 | CASSPDRADTQYF | TGTGCCAGTAGTCCCGACAGGGCAGATACGCAGTATTTT
TRBD1 | TRBJ2-2 | TRBV7-6 | CASSLSTGGSNTGELFF | TGTGCCAGCAGCTTATCAACAGGGGGATCGAACACCGGGGAGCTGTTTTTT
. | TRBJ1-2 | TRBV28 | CASSLSLGYTF | TGTGCCAGCAGTTTGTCCCTAGGCTACACCTTC
TRBD1 | TRBJ2-7 | TRBV27 | CASSSGTGISYEQYF | TGTGCCAGCAGTTCCGGGACAGGGATTTCCTACGAGCAGTACTTC
. | TRBJ2-7 | TRBV6-5 | CASSYGTGEWYEQYF | TGTGCCAGCAGTTATGGGACGGGGGAGTGGTACGAGCAGTACTTC
. | TRBJ2-7 | TRBV18 | CASSPPPAYEQYF | TGTGCCAGCTCACCACCTCCAGCCTACGAGCAGTACTTC
. | TRBJ2-2 | TRBV28 | CASSLFSTLYTGELFF | TGTGCCAGCAGTTTATTTTCTACGTTATACACCGGGGAGCTGTTTTTT
. | TRBJ1-2 | TRBV7-8 | CASSLVGGRLYGYTF | TGTGCCAGCAGCTTAGTCGGGGGGAGGCTCTATGGCTACACCTTC
. | TRBJ1-2 | TRBV10-3 | CAISESAQGYGYTF | TGTGCCATCAGTGAGTCGGCACAGGGCTATGGCTACACCTTC